This T cell receptor beta chain came from a study of cytomegalovirus exposure and HLA in healthy donors. General observations from the study: Later analysis identified some 16,000 TCR beta sequences associated with HLA alleles, using a false discovery rate threshold of 0.05. Presence/absence analyses assumed roughly uniform sequencing depth across donors. Productive rates of about 87% or about 30% were seen for most TCR beta V segments in an earlier analysis. TCR beta V- and J-gene trimming, according to a later analysis, was linked to a missense DCLRE1C variant.

The CDR3 covers 19 residues. Researchers ran the PCR with 60 Vbeta and 13 Jbeta primers. TCRdb's copy holds only in-frame clones and misses some; the assay was immunoSEQ multiplex PCR. The sample contains some 99,000 clones, 80% to 85% of which appear only once. As for this clone: The antigen is undetermined.

The clonotype comes from a woman younger than 45 in good health and CMV-seronegative. The sample taken for sequencing was PBMCs. This chain connects TRBV12-2 to TRBJ2-7; the D call in the table, TRBD2, was not verified against the DNA. TRBV12-2 is a recognized pseudogene. CDR3 region: CASRSQPAPGLAVCYEQYF. The CDR3 region has the DNA TGTGCAAGTCGCTCGCAACCCGCTCCGGGACTAGCGGTGTGCTACGAGCAGTACTTC.